The 4 T cell receptor beta chains listed next were all sequenced from one sample in a study of blood T cell repertoires in COVID-19. TCRdb's copy holds only in-frame clones and misses some; the assay was immunoSEQ multiplex PCR. The repertoire holds 100,000 to 150,000 clones, with about 70% as singletons. Specimen: peripheral blood. Receptors were obtained from a woman aged 70-85 years with acute or convalescent COVID-19.

This clone was seen more than once but under ten times. The V and J genes are TRBV12-3 or TRBV12-4 and TRBJ1-1; D not certain. There are 12 residues in the CDR3. The V and J ends lost 6 bases and 1 base respectively, with 6 bases between them. CDR3 loop: CASSPQNTEAFF. The CDR3 region has the DNA TGTGCCAGCAGCCCACAGAACACTGAAGCTTTCTTT.

The chain combines TRBV2 with TRBJ1-4; tentative D call: TRBD1 (6 bases). V lost 7 bases to trimming and J lost 4 bases, with 28 bases between them. Germline V gene data show CDR1 as SNHLY and CDR2 as FYNNEI. CDR3 length: 19 amino acids. In nucleotides, the CDR3 is TGTGCCAGCATAAGAACCAGGGGTAGGGCTCGAAAGGATAATGAAAAACTGTTTTTT. Translating gives CASIRTRGRARKDNEKLFF. The full variable domain, completed using reference TRBV2 and TRBJ1-4, is EPEVTQTPSHQVTQMGQEVILRCVPISNHLYFYWYRQILGQKVEFLVSFYNNEISEKSEIFDDQFSVERPDGSNFTLKIRSTKLEDSAMYFCASIRTRGRARKDNEKLFFGSGTQLSVL.

The chain recombines TRBV3-1 (or the pseudogene TRBV3-2) with TRBJ2-7, with 9 bases matching TRBD1. The ends lost 4 bases at V and 0 bases at J; junction bases unmatched: 7. Germline V gene data show CDR1 as LGHDT and CDR2 as YNNKEL (reference sequence). This CDR3 has 16 amino acids. The CDR3 reads CASSPRQGGLSYEQYF. The CDR3 DNA reads TGTGCCAGCAGCCCCCGACAGGGGGGACTCTCCTACGAGCAGTACTTC.

This chain connects TRBV6-5 to TRBJ1-1; no clear D gene. Germline V CDR1 and CDR2: MNHEY, SVGAGI. The CDR3 loop spans 16 amino acids. Trimming took 3 bases from V and 5 from J, leaving 19 bases between them. CDR3 amino acids: CASSYRVGSGKTEAFF. The CDR3 DNA reads as TGTGCCAGCAGTTATAGGGTAGGGTCGGGAAAAACTGAAGCTTTCTTT.